This T cell receptor (beta chain) was observed in a study of shared clonotypes between healthy human individuals. Points from the study as a whole: The low donor count limited represented genetic and exposure-history diversity.

Assay: immunoSEQ multiplex PCR; the TCRdb copy retains only in-frame clones and omits some. The data contain fewer than 650,000 clones, around 77% of them singletons. This clone was seen just once. Its antigen remains unidentified. CDR3 length: 14 amino acids. Germline assignment: CDR1 SGHVS and CDR2 FQNEAQ. The V end lost 10 bases, the J end lost 6 bases, and 22 bases lay between the germline ends. This receptor was obtained from a woman between 40 and 50 years old in good health. Some clones in this sample may be carry-over from other donors' samples. V is TRBV7-8 and J is TRBJ2-7; no definite D call. Material for sequencing was PBMCs. The CDR3 nucleotides read TGTGCCACCCGGCTGCTTGGAGCTCACTCCGAGCAGTACTTC. This gives the protein CATRLLGAHSEQYF.